This TCR beta chain was found in a study of blood T cell repertoires in COVID-19. For the study at large: COVID-19 samples, acute and convalescent, were from the United States, Italy and Spain. In each case, the material was cDNA or gDNA derived from T cells, B-cell-depleted T cells, or PBMCs.

Germline lookup yields CDR1 ENHRY and CDR2 SYGVKD. The ends lost 5 bases at V and 5 bases at J; junction bases unmatched: 5. The CDR3 consists of 13 residues. Source study methods: By means of reference gene primer amplification, nucleated cell counts were estimated. Sequencing was performed with immunoSEQ multiplex PCR; in TCRdb, only in-frame clones are kept and a portion is missing. V and J calls and clone size are those listed in that table; D and trimming were worked out from the DNA. The sample carries about 53,000 clones, around 80% recorded once. Material for sequencing was peripheral blood. The TCR was taken from a human donor in a cohort sampled during active COVID-19. The chain joins TRBV10-3 to TRBJ1-1; TRBD1 aligns across 7 bases. CDR3 in DNA: TGTGCCATCAGTCGGGACAGTCAAACTGAAGCTTTCTTT. Encoded protein: CAISRDSQTEAFF.